A single sample gave rise to the 27 T cell receptor beta chains below, sequenced in a study of blood T cell repertoires in COVID-19. This table comes from immunoSEQ multiplex PCR, and its TCRdb copy is limited to in-frame clones, with some not included. Of about 210,000 clones listed, 81% are singletons. Material: PBMCs or T cells enriched from blood (not recorded which). The receptors were gathered from a woman aged 45-59 years with acute COVID-19.

The DNA of the CDR3 is TGTGCCAGCAGCCCTAGACTAGCTCAAGAGACCCAGTACTTC. Translated: CASSPRLAQETQYF. The V gene is TRBV5-5, the J gene TRBJ2-5, with TRBD2 identical over 7 bases. V lost 4 bases and J lost 2; bases outside the gene matches: 5. Per germline, CDR1 SGHKS and CDR2 YYEKEE (reference sequence). This CDR3 is built from 14 residues. The full variable domain, its missing parts supplied by reference TRBV5-5 and TRBJ2-5, is DAGVTQSPTHLIKTRGQQVTLRCSPISGHKSVSWYQQVLGQGPQFIFQYYEKEERGRGNFPDRFSARQFPNYSSELNVNALLLGDSALYLCASSPRLAQETQYFGPGTRLLVL.

The chain links TRBV18 to TRBJ2-7; no firm D call. The V end was cut by 2 bases, the J end by 6 bases, with 8 bases between. Looked up from germline, CDR1 is KGHSH and CDR2 is LQKENI. The CDR3 loop spans 12 amino acids. The CDR3: CASSPFLGEQYF. CDR3 DNA sequence: TGTGCCAGCTCACCATTCCTCGGCGAGCAGTACTTC.

This chain links TRBV18 with TRBJ1-6, with 10 bases lining up with TRBD1. Germline V gene data show CDR1 as KGHSH and CDR2 as LQKENI. J lost 7 bases, V lost 4 bases, and 10 bases had no gene match. The CDR3 runs to 17 residues. This CDR3 is CASSQSGTGARNSPLHF. The DNA of the CDR3 is TGTGCCAGCTCACAATCCGGGACAGGGGCTCGGAATTCACCCCTCCACTTT.

The gene calls are TRBV4-1 and TRBJ1-6, with TRBD1 as a possible D gene (6 bases). The CDR3 extends over 16 amino acids. V lost 1 base and J lost 7, with 14 bases in between. In germline, CDR1 is MGHRA, CDR2 YSYEKL. CDR3: CASSQVLQGVNSPLHF. CDR3 sequence (DNA): TGCGCCAGCAGCCAAGTTCTACAGGGCGTCAATTCACCCCTCCACTTT.

V and J are TRBV7-2 and TRBJ1-2; TRBD1 agrees at 7 bases. Germline-derived CDR1 and CDR2 are SGHTA and FQGNSA. With 4 bases clipped from V and 5 bases from J, the junction kept 7 bases outside the gene matches. This CDR3 is 14 amino acids long. Here the CDR3 DNA reads TGTGCCAGCAGCTCAGAACAGGGGTTATATGGCTACACCTTC. Translating gives CASSSEQGLYGYTF.

CDR3 protein: CASSQEVGVRGLTWIGELFF. CDR3 nucleotide sequence: TGTGCCAGCAGCCAAGAAGTGGGGGTGAGGGGACTAACTTGGATCGGGGAGCTGTTTTTT. The chain combines TRBV3-1 (or the pseudogene TRBV3-2) with TRBJ2-2, with 7 bases aligning to TRBD2. The trim removed 0 bases at V and 7 bases at J, leaving 20 bases unmatched. The length of the CDR3 is 20 residues. Germline lookup yields CDR1 LGHDT and CDR2 YNNKEL (reference sequence).

The chain links TRBV28 to TRBJ2-5, with TRBD2 matching over 10 bases. Germline V gene data show CDR1 as MDHEN and CDR2 as SYDVKM. V was clipped by 6 bases and J by 5 bases; unmatched bases: 9. The CDR3 contains 15 residues. The CDR3 bases are TGTGCCAGCAGGCCAAGCGGGGGGGCGGATGAGACCCAGTACTTC. This translates into CASRPSGGADETQYF.

This clone was detected only a few times. The J gene is TRBJ1-5, the V gene TRBV9; TRBD1 aligns across 10 bases. V was pared by 7 bases and J by 6 bases, with 13 bases of the junction left unmatched. There are 16 residues in the CDR3. Germline CDR1 reads SGDLS; CDR2 reads YYNGEE. In DNA form, the CDR3 reads TGTGCCAGCTCGTTCTCACCCCGGGACAGGGGTCAGCCCCAGCATTTT. Translated, it gives CASSFSPRDRGQPQHF.

This clone has only a few counts. This chain joins TRBV19 and TRBJ2-6, with a possible D match to TRBD1 (6 bases). The CDR3 extends over 15 amino acids. V was pared by 7 bases and J by 0 bases, with 10 bases between. Germline V gene lookup returns CDR1 LNHDA and CDR2 SQIVND (reference sequence). The chain's CDR3 is CASKDRHSGANVLTF. CDR3 coding DNA: TGTGCCAGTAAGGACAGACACTCTGGGGCCAACGTCCTGACTTTC.

The chain joins TRBV7-9 to TRBJ1-1; possibly TRBD1 for D (5 bases). Trimming took off 6 bases at V and 2 bases at J, with 13 bases between the two ends. Germline loops: CDR1 SEHNR, CDR2 FQNEAQ (reference sequence). The CDR3 sequence is 14 residues long. The CDR3 loop reads CASSRGQGNTEAFF. The CDR3 DNA reads TGTGCCAGCAGTAGGGGTCAAGGAAACACTGAAGCTTTCTTT.

V is TRBV7-2 and J is TRBJ2-7; 8 nucleotides line up with TRBD2. The germline V gene encodes CDR1 SGHTA and CDR2 FQGNSA. The CDR3 consists of 14 residues. V shed 5 bases and J 2 bases; nucleotides not matched to a gene: 5. The DNA of the CDR3 is TGTGCCAGCAGCCCGGGACTAGACGCCTACGAGCAGTACTTC. As protein: CASSPGLDAYEQYF.

V is TRBV11-2 and J is TRBJ1-1; D is unresolved. Trimming removed 5 bases at V and 7 bases at J, with 11 bases between. Germline CDR1 SGHAT, CDR2 FQNNGV. The CDR3 runs to 12 residues. This chain's CDR3 is CASSPQRLEAFF. For the CDR3, the DNA is TGTGCCAGCAGCCCCCAGAGGCTTGAAGCTTTCTTT. Supplemented by reference TRBV11-2 and TRBJ1-1, the full variable domain reads EAGVAQSPRYKIIEKRQSVAFWCNPISGHATLYWYQQILGQGPKLLIQFQNNGVVDDSQLPKDRFSAERLKGVDSTLKIQPAKLEDSAVYLCASSPQRLEAFFGQGTRLTVV.

J is TRBJ2-3 and V is TRBV7-2; weak D call: TRBD1 (5 bases). The CDR3 extends over 18 amino acids. Germline V gene lookup returns CDR1 SGHTA and CDR2 FQGNSA. With 5 bases removed from V and 1 base from J, the gap between germline ends came to 22 bases. The CDR3 coding sequence is TGTGCCAGCAGCCCCTATCGGGCCAGGGTTGGGGGCACAGATACGCAGTATTTT. Its translation is CASSPYRARVGGTDTQYF.

The V call is TRBV6-2 or TRBV6-3, the J call TRBJ1-1; D might be TRBD1 (6 bases). This CDR3 has 16 amino acids. The germline CDR1 and CDR2 sequences are MNHEY and SVGEGT. The V gene lost 2 bases and the J gene lost 1 base, with 14 bases spanning the gap. The CDR3 coding sequence is TGTGCCAGCAGTTACCCCGACGGGACAAGGAACACTGAAGCTTTCTTT. Protein: CASSYPDGTRNTEAFF.

The chain links TRBV6-2 or TRBV6-3 to TRBJ2-7; 8 positions match TRBD1. The CDR3 spans 15 residues. Trimming removed 5 bases from V and 0 bases from J; junction bases left unmatched: 6. Germline CDR1 is MNHEY and CDR2 is SVGEGT. The CDR3 loop reads CASSSPGTGSYEQYF. CDR3 DNA: TGTGCCAGCAGTAGCCCCGGGACAGGCTCCTACGAGCAGTACTTC.

J is TRBJ2-5 and V is TRBV7-2; possibly TRBD2 for D (5 bases). Between the trimmed V and J ends, which lost 5 bases and 2 bases, there was a span of 15 bases. This CDR3 region has 15 residues. Per germline, CDR1 SGHTA and CDR2 FQGNSA. The CDR3 here is CASSKRGPLQETQYF. The DNA for the CDR3 is TGTGCCAGCAGCAAACGGGGTCCGTTGCAAGAGACCCAGTACTTC.

The CDR3 nucleotides are TGCGCCAGCAGCCAAGTTTACTTAGACAGTTCCTACGAGCAGTACTTC. Amino acids: CASSQVYLDSSYEQYF. The chain recombines TRBV4-1 with TRBJ2-7, with TRBD1 as a possible D gene (5 bases). CDR1 and CDR2 (germline): MGHRA, YSYEKL. The CDR3 sequence is 16 residues long. Trimming shortened V by 1 base and J by 1 base, and 14 bases separated the two germline ends.

The rearrangement uses TRBV10-3 and TRBJ2-5, with TRBD2 identical over 12 bases. The CDR3 has 15 residues. Germline CDR1 reads ENHRY; CDR2 reads SYGVKD. The J segment lost 5 bases and the V segment lost 8 bases, leaving 9 bases of the junction unmatched. CDR3 sequence (DNA): TGTGCCATCGCCCCGACTAGCGGGGGAGGGGAGACCCAGTACTTC. Translation gives CAIAPTSGGGETQYF.

The rearrangement uses TRBV7-2 and TRBJ2-5, with D possibly being TRBD1 (6 bases). Germline values: CDR1 SGHTA, CDR2 FQGNSA. The V and J ends lost 5 bases and 0 bases respectively, with 13 bases between them. This CDR3 has 15 amino acids. CDR3 residues: CASSAPQGNQETQYF. As DNA, the CDR3 is TGTGCCAGCAGCGCCCCTCAGGGGAACCAAGAGACCCAGTACTTC.

The rearrangement links TRBV28 to TRBJ2-2, with TRBD2 as a possible D gene (5 bases). The CDR3 loop spans 16 amino acids. The V gene lost 4 bases and the J gene lost 1 base, with 13 bases spanning the gap. Per the germline V gene, CDR1 is MDHEN and CDR2 is SYDVKM. CDR3 sequence (DNA): TGTGCCAGCAGTTCCGGCCCGGGGATGAACACCGGGGAGCTGTTTTTT. It encodes CASSSGPGMNTGELFF.

The rearrangement links TRBV19 to TRBJ2-5, with 11 bases that match TRBD1. The CDR3 loop spans 18 amino acids. Per the germline V gene, CDR1 is LNHDA and CDR2 is SQIVND (reference sequence). The V and J ends lost 5 bases and 4 bases, in that order; junction bases with no gene match: 15. Here the CDR3 reads CASSSYPRDRGNVETQYF. In DNA, the CDR3 is TGTGCCAGTAGTTCCTACCCCCGGGACAGGGGGAATGTAGAGACCCAGTACTTC. The complete variable domain, with remaining parts taken from reference TRBV19 and TRBJ2-5, reads DGGITQSPKYLFRKEGQNVTLSCEQNLNHDAMYWYRQDPGQGLRLIYYSQIVNDFQKGDIAEGYSVSREKKESFPLTVTSAQKNPTAFYLCASSSYPRDRGNVETQYFGPGTRLLVL.

The chain couples TRBV14 to TRBJ1-5, with 7 bases aligning to TRBD1. The CDR3 runs to 18 residues. Unmatched junction bases numbered 8, after V lost 0 bases and J lost 0 bases. Per the germline V gene, CDR1 is SGHDN and CDR2 is FVKESK. The CDR3 bases are TGTGCCAGCAGCCAAGATATCGGTAAGGGGGCTAGCAATCAGCCCCAGCATTTT. This gives the protein CASSQDIGKGASNQPQHF.

The V call is TRBV7-2, the J call TRBJ1-5, with D possibly being TRBD1 (5 bases). The V end lost 5 bases, the J end lost 2 bases, and 13 bases lay between the germline ends. CDR3 length: 15 residues. The germline V gene encodes CDR1 SGHTA and CDR2 FQGNSA. The CDR3 DNA reads TGTGCCAGCAGCGCAAACAAGGGGCGCAATCAGCCCCAGCATTTT. Translation gives CASSANKGRNQPQHF. The full variable domain, with the rest looked up from reference TRBV7-2 and TRBJ1-5, is GAGVSQSPSNKVTEKGKDVELRCDPISGHTALYWYRQSLGQGLEFLIYFQGNSAPDKSGLPSDRFSAERTGGSVSTLTIQRTQQEDSAVYLCASSANKGRNQPQHFGDGTRLSIL.

This chain links TRBV5-1 with TRBJ1-1; 10 bases are a match to TRBD1. V dropped 0 bases and J dropped 0; count of bases not matched to a gene: 2. This CDR3 spans 16 amino acids. Germline loops: CDR1 SGHRS, CDR2 YFSETQ. The CDR3 bases are TGCGCCAGCAGCTTGGGACAGGGGGCGATGAACACTGAAGCTTTCTTT. It codes for CASSLGQGAMNTEAFF.

This clone was picked up one time. V is TRBV7-9 and J is TRBJ1-5, with 10 positions matching TRBD1. This CDR3 spans 15 amino acids. Per germline, CDR1 SEHNR and CDR2 FQNEAQ (reference sequence). Germline trimming cut 5 bases from V and 7 bases from J; bases unmatched to any gene: 8. The CDR3 here is CASSTGQGEKQPQHF. The CDR3 nucleotides read TGTGCCAGCAGCACCGGACAGGGGGAGAAGCAGCCCCAGCATTTT.

CDR3 in DNA: TGTGCCAGCAGCCAACTCGGACAGCTCTCCTACGAGCAGTACTTC. Translation gives CASSQLGQLSYEQYF. This sequence joins TRBV14 and TRBJ2-7; D possibly corresponds to TRBD1 (6 bases). Germline assignment: CDR1 SGHDN and CDR2 FVKESK. This CDR3 has 15 amino acids. The V end lost 2 bases, the J end lost 0 bases, and 11 bases lay between the germline ends.

V is TRBV7-2 and J is TRBJ2-5; TRBD2 might be the D (5 bases). From germline, CDR1 is SGHTA and CDR2 FQGNSA. V lost 3 bases and J lost 3, with 17 bases in between. CDR3 size: 16 residues. The CDR3 protein is CASSFSSRRPKETQYF. The CDR3 nucleotides are TGTGCCAGCAGCTTTTCTAGCCGCCGACCTAAAGAGACCCAGTACTTC.